Listed below are T cell receptor beta chains from one sample, sequenced in a study of T cell responses to AZD1222 COVID-19 vaccine. The data were produced by immunoSEQ multiplex PCR, yet TCRdb's version contains in-frame clones alone and is incomplete. The sample includes about 52,000 clones, 87% of them seen just once. The material was peripheral blood, obtained 28 days after the second AZD1222 dose. The receptors shown here come from an adult who received the AZD1222 COVID-19 vaccine. Both conserved end residues are part of each CDR3. The D gene is left open where the match is weak. Not every row has a clone size; where given, it reads once, few, many or a size class.

TRBV2	15	.	TRBJ1-6	.	TGTGCCAGTAGACCTATGGCATCCTATAATTCACCCCTCCACTTT	CASRPMASYNSPLHF
TRBV5-1	16	few	TRBJ2-2	.	TGCGCCAGCAACCCCTCCGGGACCCCAGGAGACGGGGAGCTGTTTTTT	CASNPSGTPGDGELFF
TRBV21-1	19	.	TRBJ1-4	.	TGTGCCAGCAGCAAAGCCCAACCCCGGCATACCGGGACGGATGAAAAACTGTTTTTT	CASSKAQPRHTGTDEKLFF
TRBV7-9	11	.	TRBJ1-1	.	TGTGCCAGCAGTTCCGGTGATTTGGCTTTCTTT	CASSSGDLAFF
TRBV6-1	15	.	TRBJ2-7	TRBD2	TGTGCCAGCAGTGAAGGACTAGCGGGAGTTTACGAGCAGTACTTC	CASSEGLAGVYEQYF
TRBV2	14	.	TRBJ1-5	TRBD1	TGTGCCAGCAGCGGAGACAGGGGGACTCAGCCCCAGCATTTT	CASSGDRGTQPQHF
TRBV4-2	15	.	TRBJ2-3	.	TGTGCCAGCAGCCAAGAATCCCAAAGCACAGATACGCAGTATTTT	CASSQESQSTDTQYF
TRBV18	15	.	TRBJ2-2	.	TGTGCCAGCTCACCACGAGGGCTGGGCACCGGGGAGCTGTTTTTT	CASSPRGLGTGELFF
TRBV27	15	.	TRBJ2-3	.	TGTGCCAGCAGTTTCGGGGGAATGATGACAGATACGCAGTATTTT	CASSFGGMMTDTQYF
TRBV2	14	.	TRBJ1-6	.	TGTGCCAGCAGTGCAGGGGCCTATAATTCACCCCTCCACTTT	CASSAGAYNSPLHF
TRBV6-5	15	.	TRBJ2-7	TRBD2	TGTGCCAGCAGTTACGTGGGACTAGCGGGCTCCGAGCAGTACTTC	CASSYVGLAGSEQYF
TRBV7-3	18	.	TRBJ1-1	.	TGTGCCAGCAGCTTAAGGGGATTAGAGGCAGGGAGAGCCACTGAAGCTTTCTTT	CASSLRGLEAGRATEAFF
TRBV12-3/TRBV12-4	13	.	TRBJ2-1	TRBD2	TGTGCCAGCAGGGAGCGGGAGGGGGCGGAGCAGTTCTTC	CASREREGAEQFF
TRBV5-1	11	.	TRBJ2-1	.	TGCGCCAGCAGCTTGGGCAACGAGCAGTTCTTC	CASSLGNEQFF
TRBV5-1	17	few	TRBJ2-1	.	TGCGCCAGCAGCTTGAACCCCTCAGGGAGCTCCTACAATGAGCAGTTCTTC	CASSLNPSGSSYNEQFF
TRBV12-3/TRBV12-4	13	.	TRBJ2-5	.	TGTGCCAGCAGTTTCAAGGGGCAAGAGACCCAGTACTTC	CASSFKGQETQYF
TRBV19	14	.	TRBJ1-5	.	TGTGCCAGTTCAACCGGGACCCTCAATCAGCCCCAGCATTTT	CASSTGTLNQPQHF
TRBV19	14	.	TRBJ1-4	.	TGTGCCAGTAGCCACACAGGAGGGGAGGAAAAACTGTTTTTT	CASSHTGGEEKLFF
TRBV7-2	16	.	TRBJ2-1	.	TGTGCCAGCAGCTTAGTCCCGGACCCCTCCTACAATGAGCAGTTCTTC	CASSLVPDPSYNEQFF
TRBV7-3	15	.	TRBJ2-1	.	TGTGCCAGCAGCACTTCAGGACTAACTTACAATGAGCAGTTCTTC	CASSTSGLTYNEQFF
TRBV6-1	15	.	TRBJ2-5	TRBD2	TGTGCCAGCAGTGAAGGGGCGGGGGTCCAAGAGACCCAGTACTTC	CASSEGAGVQETQYF
TRBV6-1	15	once	TRBJ2-7	.	TGTGCCAGCAGTGAACGGGGGGCCCTCACCTACGAGCAGTACTTC	CASSERGALTYEQYF
TRBV15	13	.	TRBJ1-2	.	TGTGCCACCAGGCTACAGGGCCCGGGGGGCTACACCTTC	CATRLQGPGGYTF
TRBV19	16	.	TRBJ1-4	TRBD1	TGTGCCAGTAGTATGGGACAGAGCGCAACTAATGAAAAACTGTTTTTT	CASSMGQSATNEKLFF
TRBV19	14	medium-sized	TRBJ1-5	.	TGTGCCAGTAGTCTCGAAGGGGGCAATCAGCCCCAGCATTTT	CASSLEGGNQPQHF
TRBV6-2/TRBV6-3	18	.	TRBJ2-6	.	TGTGCCAGCAGTTCCCCCGACAGAAAGGGCTCTGGGGCCAACGTCCTGACTTTC	CASSSPDRKGSGANVLTF